Following are 25 T cell receptor beta chains from one sample sequenced in a study of regulatory T cells in long-lasting Graves disease. With iRepertoire HTBI primers and Arm-PCR of CDR3 regions, TCR beta libraries were built. Using its own MiXCR run on the multiplex PCR reads, TCRdb lists one record per CDR3 protein. The data show some 420,000 distinct CDR3 sequences, with around a fifth seen just once and around 12% held by the top ten. Time point: persistent/refractory GD, antithyroid drugs over 5 years with positive TRAb. The TCR library was prepared using RNA isolated from PBMCs. Sequenced here: peripheral blood mononuclear cells (PBMCs), sampled when the disease was refractory, from a patient treated with antithyroid drugs. The receptor source for this set is a female donor with Graves disease.

The table lists this clonotype with a few counts. The rearrangement joins TRBV6-2 or TRBV6-3 to TRBJ1-4, with a weak D call TRBD1 (6 bases). Germline assignment: CDR1 MNHEY and CDR2 SVGEGT. The V gene lost 7 bases and the J gene lost 8 bases, with 17 bases spanning the gap. There are 14 residues in the CDR3. CDR3 nucleotide sequence: TGTGCCAGCACCTACTCGACAGGAACAGAAAAACTGTTTTTT. It specifies CASTYSTGTEKLFF.

The table lists this clonotype with a few counts. V and J are TRBV6-2 or TRBV6-3 and TRBJ1-1; TRBD1 matches at 8 bases. This CDR3 spans 15 amino acids. J was trimmed by 4 bases and V by 2 bases; bases with no gene match: 6. Germline CDR1 and CDR2: MNHEY and SVGEGT. The CDR3 nucleotides read TGTGCCAGCAGTTACGGGTCGACAGGGGCCACTGAAGCTTTCTTT. Its translation is CASSYGSTGATEAFF.

V usage is TRBV7-9 and J usage is TRBJ2-7; D may be TRBD2 (5 bases). Trimming left V 5 bases short and J 0 bases short, with 11 bases between. The CDR3 has 14 amino acids. Germline loops: CDR1 SEHNR, CDR2 FQNEAQ (reference sequence). CDR3 DNA: TGTGCCAGCAGCCCGGGATGGCCCTCCTACGAGCAGTACTTC. It translates to CASSPGWPSYEQYF.

This clonotype occurred a few times. The chain has TRBV15 and TRBJ1-3, with D unclear. Germline V lookup: CDR1 LNHNV, CDR2 YYDKDF (reference sequence). CDR3 size: 16 residues. V lost 0 bases and J 0 bases, leaving 9 bases between the germline ends. The CDR3 spells CATSRDARSSGNTIYF. The CDR3 DNA sequence: TGTGCCACCAGCAGAGATGCTCGGAGCTCTGGAAACACCATATATTTT.

The rearrangement uses TRBV12-3 or TRBV12-4 and TRBJ2-3; the match to TRBD2 covers 10 bases. The CDR3 is 15 residues long. With V trimmed by 6 bases and J by 3 bases, 6 bases remained unmatched. In DNA form, the CDR3 reads TGTGCCAGCAGCCGGATTAGCGGGGGGACAGATACGCAGTATTTT. Protein sequence: CASSRISGGTDTQYF.

This clonotype has more than one count but fewer than ten. J is TRBJ2-7 and V is TRBV6-1, with 8 bases identical to TRBD1. Germline CDR1 MNHNS, CDR2 SASEGT. After removal of 8 bases from V and 4 bases from J, the junction contained 10 bases not matched to a gene. The CDR3 loop spans 14 amino acids. The CDR3: CASVQQGGQYEQYF. CDR3 nucleotide sequence: TGTGCCAGCGTACAACAGGGGGGTCAGTACGAGCAGTACTTC.

This clonotype was observed many times. V and J are TRBV6-5 and TRBJ1-1; D is unresolved. V gave up 1 base and J gave up 4 bases, with 19 bases separating them. The CDR3 contains 17 residues. Germline CDR1 and CDR2: MNHEY and SVGAGI. The CDR3 protein is CASSYFEGKLGGTEAFF. The DNA for the CDR3 is TGTGCCAGCAGTTACTTCGAGGGAAAGTTGGGCGGCACTGAAGCTTTCTTT.

The chain couples TRBV2 to TRBJ1-1, with D unclear. CDR3 length equals 14 residues. V was clipped by 5 bases and J by 1 base, with 11 bases between them. The germline CDR1 and CDR2 sequences are SNHLY and FYNNEI. CDR3 coding DNA: TGTGCCAGCAGTACGCCGGGAGGGAACACTGAAGCTTTCTTT. Translating gives CASSTPGGNTEAFF.

This clonotype was observed a single time. This chain links TRBV11-2 with TRBJ1-5; D gene unclear. The length of the CDR3 is 16 residues. Germline loops: CDR1 SGHAT, CDR2 FQNNGV. V lost 1 base, J lost 1 base, and 11 bases lay in between. This CDR3 reads CASSLVAGVSNQPQHF. The CDR3, as DNA: TGTGCCAGCAGCTTAGTCGCCGGTGTGAGCAATCAGCCCCAGCATTTT.

This clonotype has just one count. The chain joins TRBV7-3 to TRBJ2-3; 10 bases map to TRBD2. V gave up 0 bases and J gave up 6 bases; unmatched junction bases: 12. Germline CDR1 reads SGHTA; CDR2 reads FQGTGA. The CDR3 extends over 18 amino acids. CDR3 protein: CASSLTPRLAGDLDTQYF. CDR3 coding DNA: TGTGCCAGCAGCTTAACGCCTAGGCTAGCGGGAGATTTGGATACGCAGTATTTT.

This clonotype was seen ten or more times. V gene TRBV28 combines with J gene TRBJ1-5, with D unclear. The CDR3 length is 17 residues. Germline lookup yields CDR1 MDHEN and CDR2 SYDVKM. V gave up 6 bases and J gave up 2 bases, with 20 bases separating them. The CDR3 reads CASRADSAGRGNQPQHF. The CDR3 region has the DNA TGTGCCAGCAGAGCCGATTCGGCTGGTCGTGGCAATCAGCCCCAGCATTTT.

The chain couples TRBV12-3 or TRBV12-4 to TRBJ2-7, with TRBD2 matching over 7 bases. The CDR3 loop spans 15 amino acids. Trimming cost V 6 bases and J 7 bases; bases outside gene matches: 15. CDR3 bases: TGTGCCAGCAGGGGGTCGTGGGGCCGGGGGGAGGAGCAGTACTTC. This gives the protein CASRGSWGRGEEQYF.

V usage is TRBV7-3 and J usage is TRBJ1-1; weak D call: TRBD1 (5 bases). Trimming took off 4 bases at V and 3 bases at J, with 15 bases between the two ends. The length of the CDR3 is 15 residues. The germline V gene has CDR1 SGHTA and CDR2 FQGTGA. The CDR3 DNA reads TGTGCCAGCAGCTCCAACACCGGGGGGGACACTGAAGCTTTCTTT. Its protein is CASSSNTGGDTEAFF. Full variable domain (outside the CDR3, taken from reference TRBV7-3 and TRBJ1-1): GAGVSQTPSNKVTEKGKYVELRCDPISGHTALYWYRQSLGQGPEFLIYFQGTGAADDSGLPNDRFFAVRPEGSVSTLKIQRTERGDSAVYLCASSSNTGGDTEAFFGQGTRLTVV.

This chain connects TRBV7-3 to TRBJ2-7, with D tentatively TRBD1 (6 bases). Germline-derived CDR1 and CDR2 are SGHTA and FQGTGA. V gave up 5 bases and J gave up 0 bases, with 14 bases separating them. This CDR3 has 15 amino acids. Here the CDR3 DNA reads TGTGCCAGCAGCCTTGGACAGAGGAGCTCCTACGAGCAGTACTTC. This gives the protein CASSLGQRSSYEQYF.

This clonotype was observed a handful of times. V and J are TRBV15 and TRBJ2-7; 9 nucleotides line up with TRBD2. Germline V gene data show CDR1 as LNHNV and CDR2 as YYDKDF (reference sequence). V lost 7 bases, J lost 2 bases, and 9 bases stayed unmatched. The CDR3 spans 15 residues. In DNA form, the CDR3 reads TGTGCCACCACCAAGCCCGGGACTAGCCCCTACGAGCAGTACTTC. Protein: CATTKPGTSPYEQYF.

Remarks on this clonotype: Without the conserved terminal phenylalanine or tryptophan, this CDR3 likely stems from a read error. The chain uses TRBV5-4 and TRBJ2-2, with unresolved D. Germline V gives CDR1 SGHNT, CDR2 YYREEE (reference sequence). CDR3 length equals 13 residues. Trimming cost V 1 base and J 6 bases, with 7 bases left between them. CDR3 DNA sequence: TGTGCCAGCAGCTTGTCTGGTGCCGGGGAGCTGTTTTCT. It yields the protein CASSLSGAGELFS.

This chain uses TRBV30 with TRBJ2-7, with D uncertain. From germline, CDR1 is GTSNPN and CDR2 SVGIG (reference sequence). There are 11 residues in the CDR3. Between the trimmed V and J ends, which lost 3 bases and 4 bases, there was a span of 7 bases. CDR3 sequence (DNA): TGTGCCTGGAGCACCACTTACGAGCAGTACTTC. The encoded protein is CAWSTTYEQYF.

This clonotype has a count of ten or more. The chain employs TRBV6-1 and TRBJ1-1; D gene uncertain. Germline V gene data show CDR1 as MNHNS and CDR2 as SASEGT. V shed 3 bases and J shed 4 bases, with 15 bases lying between them. This CDR3 comprises 15 residues. DNA of the CDR3: TGTGCCAGCAGTGATCCCTCCTCCCCGGGCACTGAAGCTTTCTTT. This codes for CASSDPSSPGTEAFF.

This clonotype was detected ten times or more. The chain is built from TRBV6-9 and TRBJ1-1, with no clear D. Germline loops: CDR1 MNHGY, CDR2 SVAAGI. The CDR3 runs 13 residues. V lost 3 bases, J lost 4 bases, and 9 bases lay in between. This CDR3 reads CASSYLSGTEAFF. For the CDR3, the DNA is TGTGCCAGCAGTTACTTATCGGGCACTGAAGCTTTCTTT.

Regarding this clonotype: This sequence may be a read error, since a much larger clone differs from it by one base. The conserved closing phenylalanine or tryptophan is absent in this CDR3, likely reflecting a read error. The chain uses TRBV7-2 and TRBJ1-2, with D perhaps TRBD1 (5 bases). The CDR3 has 14 residues. V was clipped by 5 bases and J by 5 bases, with 15 bases between them. Per germline, CDR1 SGHTA and CDR2 FQGNSA. This CDR3 is CASSPLGTRYGYTS. The CDR3 DNA reads as TGTGCCAGCAGCCCCTTGGGGACCCGATATGGCTACACCTCC.

The CDR3 protein is CASHEDRGYGYTF. The CDR3 DNA is TGTGCCAGCCATGAGGACAGGGGCTATGGCTACACCTTC. V and J are TRBV6-1 and TRBJ1-2; 9 bases align to TRBD1. The CDR3 length is 13 residues. V was pared by 8 bases and J by 4 bases, with 5 bases of the junction left unmatched. Per the germline V gene, CDR1 is MNHNS and CDR2 is SASEGT.

In its sample, this clonotype was seen many times. The chain joins TRBV28 to TRBJ2-7; D might be TRBD1 or TRBD2, each matching 5 bases. The germline V gene encodes CDR1 MDHEN and CDR2 SYDVKM. The CDR3 has 14 amino acids. Trimming took 5 bases from V and 3 from J, leaving 14 bases between them. The CDR3 spells CASSPLGTYYEQYF. CDR3 DNA sequence: TGTGCCAGCAGTCCCCTCGGGACCTACTACGAGCAGTACTTC.

In this sample, this clonotype turned up a few times. The chain joins TRBV20-1 to TRBJ2-2; 13 positions match TRBD2. The J segment lost 4 bases and the V segment lost 6 bases, leaving 5 bases of the junction unmatched. The CDR3 totals 15 residues. Germline V gives CDR1 DFQATT, CDR2 SNEGSKA (reference sequence). CDR3 protein: CSAGTSGTITGELFF. The CDR3 nucleotides are TGCAGTGCCGGGACTAGCGGGACAATCACCGGGGAGCTGTTTTTT.

The chain joins TRBV13 to TRBJ2-5; a possible D gene is TRBD2 (5 bases). With 2 bases removed from V and 4 bases from J, the gap between germline ends came to 14 bases. The CDR3 is 15 amino acids. Germline-derived CDR1 and CDR2 are PRHDT and FYEKMQ (reference sequence). CDR3 DNA: TGTGCCAGCAGCTTATACCTAGCCCCCCGAGAGACCCAGTACTTC. Translating gives CASSLYLAPRETQYF.

CDR3 sequence (DNA): TGTGCCAGCAGCCAAGCCCGGGACGGGGTTAATGAAAAACTGTTTTTT. Translation: CASSQARDGVNEKLFF. The chain recombines TRBV7-8 with TRBJ1-4, with a weak D call TRBD1 (5 bases). CDR1 and CDR2 from the germline V gene are SGHVS and FQNEAQ. Trimming removed 5 bases at V and 4 bases at J, with 17 bases between. CDR3 length equals 16 residues.